This is a list of T cell receptor beta chains from one sample in a study of blood T cell repertoires in COVID-19. Here immunoSEQ multiplex PCR was the method, and the copy in TCRdb shows in-frame clones only, minus some. This table has roughly 250,000 clones, roughly 82% appearing once. The material sequenced was peripheral blood. Receptors were obtained from an elderly woman with active or convalescent COVID-19. The CDR3 runs from the conserved cysteine through the conserved F or W. The order of the fields is J gene, D gene, V gene, CDR3 protein. The D gene is left open where the match is weak.

>TRBJ2-7|NA|TRBV11-1
CASSFFTGDDEQYF
>TRBJ2-1|TRBD2|TRBV5-1
CASSRGTSGPYNEQFF
>TRBJ1-5|NA|TRBV18
CASSPDRSNQPQHF
>TRBJ2-7|TRBD1|TRBV2
CASRPNTGTENEQYF
>TRBJ2-2|NA|TRBV5-1
CATSPSGGRAGELFF
>TRBJ2-7|TRBD1|TRBV6-5
CASSYDRAYYEQYF
>TRBJ1-4|NA|TRBV28
CASSLLPRGEKLFF
>TRBJ2-1|NA|TRBV5-1
CASSLMAGTNNEQFF
>TRBJ2-5|TRBD2|TRBV29-1
CSVSFSGGWETQYF
>TRBJ2-1|TRBD1|TRBV19
CASSQQGASSYNEQFF
>TRBJ1-1|NA|TRBV20-1
CSASLSHRQKGEAFF
>TRBJ2-1|TRBD2|TRBV5-4
CASSSITSGPYNEQFF
>TRBJ2-5|TRBD1|TRBV19
CASSIDRGETQYF
>TRBJ1-6|TRBD1|TRBV5-6
CASSPRGRYNSPLHF
>TRBJ2-7|NA|TRBV3-1/TRBV3-2
CASSHPAGSEAYF
>TRBJ2-5|NA|TRBV18
CASSPDQEGLGETQYF
>TRBJ1-3|NA|TRBV20-1
CSASSSVHGNTIYF
>TRBJ2-2|NA|TRBV6-6
CASRLDGGTGELFF
>TRBJ2-1|NA|TRBV3-1/TRBV3-2
CASSQVPRYYNEQFF
>TRBJ2-7|TRBD1|TRBV6-2/TRBV6-3
CASSYPPGGLTYEQYF
>TRBJ2-3|NA|TRBV29-1
CSVELASTDTQYF
>TRBJ2-3|NA|TRBV7-9
CASSLMAGDTQYF